This T cell receptor beta chain comes out of a study of T cells in localized non-small cell lung cancer. The protocol was immunoSEQ multiplex PCR, while the TCRdb copy is restricted to in-frame clones and leaves out a portion. The top ten hold about 22% of the sample, which has over a thousand clones, about a quarter seen once. The sequencing used lung tumor tissue, collected before any cancer treatment. The source is a man aged 35 to 70 with stage II squamous cell lung carcinoma.

This clone has just a few counts. V usage is TRBV27 and J usage is TRBJ2-7; 11 positions match TRBD1. The CDR3 has 16 amino acids. Germline lookup yields CDR1 MNHEY and CDR2 SMNVEV (reference sequence). V lost 4 bases to trimming and J lost 0 bases; unmatched junction nucleotides: 5. Here the CDR3 reads CASSSLGTGGSYEQYF. The CDR3 region has the DNA TGTGCCAGCAGTTCCCTCGGGACAGGGGGCTCCTACGAGCAGTACTTC.